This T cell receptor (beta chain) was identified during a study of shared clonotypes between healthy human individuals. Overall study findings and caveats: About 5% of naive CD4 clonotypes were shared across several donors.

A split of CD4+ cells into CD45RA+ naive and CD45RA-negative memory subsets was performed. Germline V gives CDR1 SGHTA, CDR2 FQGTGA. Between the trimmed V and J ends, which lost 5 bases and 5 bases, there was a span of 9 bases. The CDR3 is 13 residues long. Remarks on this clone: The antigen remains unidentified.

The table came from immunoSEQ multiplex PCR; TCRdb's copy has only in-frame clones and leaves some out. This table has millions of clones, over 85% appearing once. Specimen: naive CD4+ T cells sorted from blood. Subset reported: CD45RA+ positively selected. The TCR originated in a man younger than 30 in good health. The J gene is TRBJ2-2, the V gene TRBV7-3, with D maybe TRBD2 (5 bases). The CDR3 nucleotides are TGTGCCAGCAGCCCCCCGGGGACCGGGGAGCTGTTTTTT. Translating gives CASSPPGTGELFF.